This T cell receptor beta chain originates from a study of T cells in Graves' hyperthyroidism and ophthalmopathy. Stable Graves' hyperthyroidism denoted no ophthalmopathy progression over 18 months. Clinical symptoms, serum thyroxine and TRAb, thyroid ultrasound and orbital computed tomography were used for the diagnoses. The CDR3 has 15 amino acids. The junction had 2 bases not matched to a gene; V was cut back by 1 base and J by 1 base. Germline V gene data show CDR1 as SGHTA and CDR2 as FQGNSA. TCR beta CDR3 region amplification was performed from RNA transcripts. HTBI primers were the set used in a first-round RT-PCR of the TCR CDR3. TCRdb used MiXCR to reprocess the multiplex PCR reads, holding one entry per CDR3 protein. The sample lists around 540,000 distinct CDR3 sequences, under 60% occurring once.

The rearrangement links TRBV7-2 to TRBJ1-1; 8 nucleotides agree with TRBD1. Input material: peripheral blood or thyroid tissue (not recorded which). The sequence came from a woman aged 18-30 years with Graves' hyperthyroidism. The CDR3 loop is CASSLEGQANTEAFF. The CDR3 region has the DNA TGTGCCAGCAGCTTAGAGGGACAGGCGAACACTGAAGCTTTCTTT. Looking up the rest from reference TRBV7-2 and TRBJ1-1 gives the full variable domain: GAGVSQSPSNKVTEKGKDVELRCDPISGHTALYWYRQSLGQGLEFLIYFQGNSAPDKSGLPSDRFSAERTGGSVSTLTIQRTQQEDSAVYLCASSLEGQANTEAFFGQGTRLTVV.